This T cell receptor beta chain comes out of a study of beta chain features in type 1 diabetes. Germline V gene lookup returns CDR1 SNHLY and CDR2 FYNNEI. The junction had 5 bases not matched to a gene; V was cut back by 6 bases and J by 8 bases. The CDR3 is made up of 14 amino acids. CD4+ cells of the naive, central memory, regulatory and stem cell-like memory types were sorted via CD45RO/CCR7/CD25/CD127/CD95/CD27. Of the isolated RNA, all was reverse transcribed, and so the sequenced material was expressed TCRB transcripts. Clones were read by immunoSEQ multiplex PCR, and TCRdb kept only the in-frame ones, dropping some. Of around 300,000 clones in the sample, roughly 8% were seen once. This clone has at least ten counts. The antigen remains unidentified. Findings and limits, study-wide: In type 1 diabetes patients, VDJ junctions had fewer insertions; deletions at these junctions were more frequent. cDNA-based reads could over-represent cells with high TCR expression. Type 1 diabetes patients showed a moderate but significant shortening of TCRB CDR3s in all four CD4+ subsets.

The chain is built from TRBV2 and TRBJ1-4; 11 nucleotides match TRBD1. The origin of this receptor is a woman aged 18-35 years in good health. The specimen was central memory CD4+ T cells from blood. In nucleotides, the CDR3 is TGTGCCAGCAGGGACAGGGGGCGGCGGGAAAAACTGTTTTTT. Translation gives CASRDRGRREKLFF.